This T cell receptor (beta chain) was captured in a study of neurological immune-mediated disorders. TCRdb reanalysed the 5' RACE reads using MiXCR and keeps one entry per CDR3 protein. The sample includes tens of thousands of distinct CDR3 sequences, about 4% of them seen just once. In its sample, this clonotype was seen many times. What it binds is not known. General observations from the study: Multiple sclerosis was found to have the least TCR clonal expansion, below healthy controls, and HTLV-1-associated myelopathy the most.

This sequence was found in a woman in her thirties or forties with multiple sclerosis. The sequencing sample was made of CD4+ T cells from blood.

The CDR3 sequence: CSAGTVTSGGRDTQYF. The DNA of the CDR3 is TGCAGTGCGGGGACCGTGACTAGCGGGGGCCGGGATACGCAGTATTTT. The rearrangement uses TRBV20-1 and TRBJ2-3; 12 bases match TRBD2. J was trimmed by 6 bases and V by 6 bases; bases with no gene match: 13. In germline, CDR1 is DFQATT, CDR2 SNEGSKA (reference sequence). The CDR3 contains 16 residues.